The 3 T cell receptor beta chains listed next were all sequenced from one sample in a study of CD8+ T cells in alopecia areata (dated by TCRdb to 2016 to 2019). The method behind the library was the immunoSEQ multiplex PCR assay. RNA was extracted from all samples and reverse transcribed into cDNA as template for TCR sequencing. TCRdb stores this immuneACCESS table with in-frame sequences only. Part of the clones is absent; in the studies checked, under half of the shortfall reflects unresolved V genes, and no reason is known for the rest. This sample comprises some 200,000 clones, roughly three fifths of them detected only once. Under 5% of the sample is taken by the ten largest. Sequences were obtained from CD8+ T cells sorted from blood. The source is a human donor in good health.

The chain has TRBV7-2 and TRBJ2-6; weak D call: TRBD1 (6 bases). CDR3 length: 18 residues. CDR1 and CDR2 from the germline V gene are SGHTA and FQGNSA. Trimming left V 5 bases short and J 2 bases short, with 19 bases between. The CDR3 nucleotides are TGTGCCAGCAGCCATAACAGGGTACAGATCCCTGGGGCCAACGTCCTGACTTTC. Translated, it gives CASSHNRVQIPGANVLTF. The full variable domain, in which reference TRBV7-2 and TRBJ2-6 provide the parts outside the CDR3, is GAGVSQSPSNKVTEKGKDVELRCDPISGHTALYWYRQSLGQGLEFLIYFQGNSAPDKSGLPSDRFSAERTGGSVSTLTIQRTQQEDSAVYLCASSHNRVQIPGANVLTFGAGSRLTVL.

This clone was recorded once. The chain employs TRBV5-4 and TRBJ1-1; D perhaps matches TRBD1 (5 bases). The germline V gene encodes CDR1 SGHNT and CDR2 YYREEE (reference sequence). This CDR3 region has 13 residues. The germline V and J ends were trimmed by 4 bases and 2 bases, with 9 bases remaining between them. This chain's CDR3 is CASSARDNTEAFF. CDR3 in DNA: TGTGCCAGCAGCGCCCGGGACAACACTGAAGCTTTCTTT.

This CDR3 is CASSESTYEQYF. CDR3 DNA sequence: TGTGCCAGCAGTGAAAGCACATACGAGCAGTACTTC. V gene TRBV2 combines with J gene TRBJ2-7; D is unresolved. This CDR3 has 12 residues. Looked up from germline, CDR1 is SNHLY and CDR2 is FYNNEI. Trimming took 2 bases from V and 4 from J, leaving 6 bases between them. The full variable domain, with the rest looked up from reference TRBV2 and TRBJ2-7, is EPEVTQTPSHQVTQMGQEVILRCVPISNHLYFYWYRQILGQKVEFLVSFYNNEISEKSEIFDDQFSVERPDGSNFTLKIRSTKLEDSAMYFCASSESTYEQYFGPGTRLTVT.